This TCR beta chain was found in a study of blood T cell repertoires in COVID-19. Study as a whole: The United States, Italy and Spain supplied acute and convalescent COVID-19 samples. Nucleic acid was either cDNA or gDNA, and it came from T cells, B-cell-depleted T cells, or PBMCs.

The CDR3 sequence is 18 residues long. CDR1 is MRHNA, CDR2 SNTAGT, per germline. V lost 6 bases and J lost 1; bases outside the gene matches: 14. Original handling: Estimated nucleated cell counts came from reference gene primer amplification. The protocol was immunoSEQ multiplex PCR, while the TCRdb copy is restricted to in-frame clones and leaves out a portion. That table gives V, J and clone size, and the DNA gave D and trimming. The table has around 120,000 clones, approximately 90% seen once. The source material was peripheral blood. This sequence originates from a human donor in a cohort sampled during active COVID-19. V gene TRBV6-4 combines with J gene TRBJ2-1, with 8 bases identical to TRBD2. The CDR3 nucleotides read TGTGCCAGCAGCGCGGGGGGTGCTTCACGCCTGTCCTACAATGAGCAGTTCTTC. Protein sequence: CASSAGGASRLSYNEQFF.